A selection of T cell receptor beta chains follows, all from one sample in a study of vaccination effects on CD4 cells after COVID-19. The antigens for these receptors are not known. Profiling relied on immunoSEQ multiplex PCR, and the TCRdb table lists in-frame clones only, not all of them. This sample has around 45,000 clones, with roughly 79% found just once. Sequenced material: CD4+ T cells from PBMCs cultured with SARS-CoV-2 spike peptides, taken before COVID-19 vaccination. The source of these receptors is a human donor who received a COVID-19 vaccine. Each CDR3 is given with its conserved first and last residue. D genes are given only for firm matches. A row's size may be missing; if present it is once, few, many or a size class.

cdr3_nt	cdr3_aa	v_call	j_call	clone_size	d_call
TGCAGCGTAGGACAGGGGATAGATACGCAGTATTTT	CSVGQGIDTQYF	TRBV29-1	TRBJ2-3	-	TRBD1
TGTGCCAGCAAGAGAGGGGTCGACACTGAAGCTTTCTTT	CASKRGVDTEAFF	TRBV6-5	TRBJ1-1	once	-
TGTGCCAGCAGTCCCTGGACAGGGGAAGGGAAAACTGAAGCTTTCTTT	CASSPWTGEGKTEAFF	TRBV28	TRBJ1-1	-	TRBD1
TGTGCCAGCAGTGAATACATGGGGTCCTATGGCTACACCTTC	CASSEYMGSYGYTF	TRBV6-1	TRBJ1-2	-	-
TGTGCCAGTAGCCCCTGGGACAGCCGGGCGAAAGGCTACACCTTC	CASSPWDSRAKGYTF	TRBV19	TRBJ1-2	-	TRBD1
TGTGCCATCAGCGATCGCGGGGGACTAGCGGGGGTAGGGTCGATTTACAATGAGCAGTTCTTC	CAISDRGGLAGVGSIYNEQFF	TRBV10-3	TRBJ2-1	-	TRBD2
TGTGCCAGCAGTGAAGGCTGGGGGAGGGACTATGGCTACACCTTC	CASSEGWGRDYGYTF	TRBV2	TRBJ1-2	-	-
TGTGCCAGCAGTCGACTAGCGGGGGGGTATAGTGAGCAGTTCTTC	CASSRLAGGYSEQFF	TRBV6-4	TRBJ2-1	-	TRBD2
TGCGCCAGCAGGGCGACTAGCGGGGGCACAGATACGCAGTATTTT	CASRATSGGTDTQYF	TRBV5-1	TRBJ2-3	-	TRBD2
TGTGCCAGCAGTACAACCAGGGACCAGCCCCAGCATTTT	CASSTTRDQPQHF	TRBV2	TRBJ1-5	few	-
TGTGCCTGGAGTGTAGGGGTTAGTGGTAGTCAGCCCCAGCATTTT	CAWSVGVSGSQPQHF	TRBV30	TRBJ1-5	-	-
TGCGCCAGCAGGACAGGGGTCGAGGAGACCCAGTACTTC	CASRTGVEETQYF	TRBV5-1	TRBJ2-5	-	TRBD1
TGCGCCAGCAGCCGGCAGGGAGAAGAGACCCAGTACTTC	CASSRQGEETQYF	TRBV5-1	TRBJ2-5	-	-
TGCGCCAGCAGCCAGGGACAGGGGTATGGGGCCAACGTCCTGACTTTC	CASSQGQGYGANVLTF	TRBV4-1	TRBJ2-6	-	TRBD1
TGTGCCAGCAGCTTAGAGGGGGGGCGACCTTACAATGAGCAGTTCTTC	CASSLEGGRPYNEQFF	TRBV7-6	TRBJ2-1	-	-
TGCGCCAGCAGCCAAGAAGGGGTCGCCACTGAAGCTTTCTTT	CASSQEGVATEAFF	TRBV4-1	TRBJ1-1	-	-
TGTGCCAGCAGCCCATCCACAGGGAGCAATGAGCAGTTCTTC	CASSPSTGSNEQFF	TRBV9	TRBJ2-1	few	-
TGTGCCAGTAGTATAGATCGGGGGAAACTGTTTTTT	CASSIDRGKLFF	TRBV19	TRBJ1-4	-	-
TGTGCCAGCAGTCCGACTAGCGGGTGGAACAATGAGCAGTTCTTC	CASSPTSGWNNEQFF	TRBV28	TRBJ2-1	-	TRBD2
TGCGCCAGCAGCCAAGTGCAGGGGGCGCGACGGGGTAGCAATCAGCCCCAGCATTTT	CASSQVQGARRGSNQPQHF	TRBV4-1	TRBJ1-5	once	TRBD1
TGCGCCAGCAGTGATGGCGCAGGGAATAACTACACCTTC	CASSDGAGNNYTF	TRBV10-1	TRBJ1-2	-	-
TGTGCCAGCAGCCCCGACAGGGGGGGAAAACTGTTTTTT	CASSPDRGGKLFF	TRBV6-6	TRBJ1-4	-	TRBD1
TGTGCCAGCAGCTTGGGAGGGGCGACAGGGAATAGCAATCAGCCCCAGCATTTT	CASSLGGATGNSNQPQHF	TRBV5-5	TRBJ1-5	-	TRBD1
TGCGCCAGCAGCTTGGTACAGGCAAAAGAGACCCAGTACTTC	CASSLVQAKETQYF	TRBV5-1	TRBJ2-5	-	-
TGTGCCAGCAGCCCCGAGGGGGGCCAGCTCTATGGCTACACCTTC	CASSPEGGQLYGYTF	TRBV6-4	TRBJ1-2	-	-
TGTGCCAGCAGTGATCAGACAGGAGGGAATCAGCCCCAGCATTTT	CASSDQTGGNQPQHF	TRBV2	TRBJ1-5	-	-
TGTGCCAGCAGCCTCGCGCCAGGGGCGAAGACGCAGTATTTT	CASSLAPGAKTQYF	TRBV3-1/TRBV3-2	TRBJ2-3	-	-
TGCAGCGTGGCGGGGAATTTGAACACTGAAGCTTTCTTT	CSVAGNLNTEAFF	TRBV29-1	TRBJ1-1	-	-
TGTGCCAGCAGCCTTAGTATCCCCTACAATGAGCAGTTCTTC	CASSLSIPYNEQFF	TRBV9	TRBJ2-1	-	-
TGTGCCAGCAGTTACTCGAGGATCCAGCAGAACTATGGCTACACCTTC	CASSYSRIQQNYGYTF	TRBV6-2/TRBV6-3	TRBJ1-2	-	-
TGTGCCAGTAGTACCATTTCCTACAATGAGCAGTTCTTC	CASSTISYNEQFF	TRBV19	TRBJ2-1	-	-
TGTGCCAGCAGCTTAGGACTAGCGTTCGATGAGCAGTTCTTC	CASSLGLAFDEQFF	TRBV7-2	TRBJ2-1	once	TRBD2
TGTGCCAGCAGCTCGTACAATCAGCCCCAGCATTTT	CASSSYNQPQHF	TRBV7-2	TRBJ1-5	-	-
TGTGCCAGCAGCACTAGGCCCGGGACGTCGGGAAACAATGAGCAGTTCTTC	CASSTRPGTSGNNEQFF	TRBV7-8	TRBJ2-1	-	-
TGTGCCAGCAGCGTAGGAGGGGGGGCCGCGGATACGCAGTATTTT	CASSVGGGAADTQYF	TRBV9	TRBJ2-3	-	-
TGTGCCACCAGTGGATGGGACAGGGGTTCAAGGACTGAAGCTTTCTTT	CATSGWDRGSRTEAFF	TRBV24-1	TRBJ1-1	-	TRBD1
TGCGCCAGCAGCCTTAGCGGGGGGACAGATACGCAGTATTTT	CASSLSGGTDTQYF	TRBV5-1	TRBJ2-3	-	TRBD2
TGTGCCAGTAGGACAGACTACGTGACAGTCGGGGTTAACTATGGCTACACCTTC	CASRTDYVTVGVNYGYTF	TRBV19	TRBJ1-2	-	-
TGTGCCAGCTCACGTCAAGAGACCCAGTACTTC	CASSRQETQYF	TRBV18	TRBJ2-5	few	-
TGCAGCGCATACAGGGTTAGCTACAATGAGCAGTTCTTC	CSAYRVSYNEQFF	TRBV29-1	TRBJ2-1	-	-
TGTGCCAGCAGGAGACAGGGGGCGAATGGCTACACCTTC	CASRRQGANGYTF	TRBV28	TRBJ1-2	-	TRBD1
TGCAGCGCAGGGGGTGGTGATTCACCCCTCCACTTT	CSAGGGDSPLHF	TRBV29-1	TRBJ1-6	-	TRBD1
TGTGCCAGCAGCTTGGGACAGGGAGACGAGACCCAGTACTTC	CASSLGQGDETQYF	TRBV7-9	TRBJ2-5	few	TRBD1
TGTGCCAGCAGTGTGCAGGGCTTAAACACCGGGGAGCTGTTTTTT	CASSVQGLNTGELFF	TRBV2	TRBJ2-2	-	-
TGTGCCAGCTCATTCCAGGGGGAGGCGAACACCGGGGAGCTGTTTTTT	CASSFQGEANTGELFF	TRBV18	TRBJ2-2	few	-
TGTGCCAGCAGCTTAATCCCGCGGACTAGACACGCCGGGGAGCTGTTTTTT	CASSLIPRTRHAGELFF	TRBV7-6	TRBJ2-2	-	TRBD2
TGTGCCAGTAGTACGACCTTGAACACTGAAGCTTTCTTT	CASSTTLNTEAFF	TRBV19	TRBJ1-1	-	-
TGTGCCAGCATCAGTTTTAGCAATCAACCCCAGCATTTT	CASISFSNQPQHF	TRBV6-5	TRBJ1-5	-	-
TGTGCCAGCAGCGGCGTATACAATGAGCAGTTCTTC	CASSGVYNEQFF	TRBV28	TRBJ2-1	few	-
TGTGCCAGCGGTCGGGGGCTAGCTAACTATGGCTACACCTTC	CASGRGLANYGYTF	TRBV2	TRBJ1-2	-	-
TGTGCCACCAGTGAGCCCGAAGGACTAGCCCGCAGGGAGACCCAGTACTTC	CATSEPEGLARRETQYF	TRBV24-1	TRBJ2-5	-	TRBD2
TGTGCCAGCAGCGTAGCGGGGGGGCGTGAGCAGTTCTTC	CASSVAGGREQFF	TRBV3-1/TRBV3-2	TRBJ2-1	-	TRBD2
TGTGCCAGCTCACCAAGACAGACTAATCAGCCCCAGCATTTT	CASSPRQTNQPQHF	TRBV18	TRBJ1-5	-	-
TGTGCCAGCTCACCAGTGGGACAGGGACCTGATCAACCCCAGCATTTT	CASSPVGQGPDQPQHF	TRBV18	TRBJ1-5	-	TRBD1
TGTGCCACCAGTGGCGGGGGGTTGGCTGAGCAGTTCTTC	CATSGGGLAEQFF	TRBV24-1	TRBJ2-1	-	TRBD2